This is a list of T cell receptor beta chains from one sample in a study of T cells expressing NK-cell markers. Each CDR3 protein gets one entry in TCRdb, which reprocessed the 5' RACE reads and gives no DNA. This listing includes hundreds of thousands of distinct CDR3 sequences. Sequenced material: blood T cells: a sorted CD56 or NKG2C T cell subset, CD4+ or CD8+ T cells, or bulk PBMC T cells (not recorded which). These receptors came from a young man in good health. The CDR3 runs from the conserved cysteine through the conserved F or W.

V gene	J gene	CDR3 protein
TRBV12-3/TRBV12-4	TRBJ2-3	CASSRISSTDTQYF
TRBV20-1	TRBJ1-1	CLFTPRETGEAFF
TRBV5-1	TRBJ2-1	CASSQDWGGSYNEQFF
TRBV4-2	TRBJ1-1	CASSQSRRNTEAFF
TRBV24-1	TRBJ2-1	CATSEKGQGVYNEQFF
TRBV7-8	TRBJ2-1	CASSSQHRTNKEYNEQFF
TRBV11-2	TRBJ2-3	CASSLDGLVQGRDTQYF
TRBV5-3	TRBJ2-1	CAQGWPSYNEQFF
TRBV12-3/TRBV12-4	TRBJ2-2	CASSLRLADTGELFF
TRBV20-1	TRBJ2-7	CSASLLAGSPYEQYF
TRBV15	TRBJ2-5	CATSRRVGGQETQYF
TRBV4-2	TRBJ2-2	CASSQGTQGAAFANTGELFF
TRBV20-1	TRBJ2-7	CSAPNGRRSSYEQYF
TRBV19	TRBJ1-1	CASIRRSVNTEAFF
TRBV11-1	TRBJ2-5	CASSSYAGLAGLQETQYF
TRBV12-3/TRBV12-4	TRBJ2-7	CASSPAPGQGTYEQYF
TRBV4-1	TRBJ2-3	CASSQGQGSSDTQYF
TRBV5-6	TRBJ2-1	CASSLTGRRWNNEQFF
TRBV15	TRBJ1-1	CATSTGPPGFTEAFF
TRBV7-2	TRBJ1-5	CASSTRTGGLQPQHF
TRBV7-6	TRBJ2-5	CASSPGLGRGRETQYF
TRBV29-1	TRBJ2-1	CSVDARASGHNEQFF
TRBV5-1	TRBJ2-4	CASSLEQGGEYF
TRBV18	TRBJ2-1	CASSPSAGDNEQFF
TRBV15	TRBJ2-2	CATSLRVMSTGELFF
TRBV14	TRBJ2-1	CASSQGSWQGNDEQFF
TRBV7-9	TRBJ2-5	CASSFPQLYSQYF
TRBV28	TRBJ2-1	CASSSGLAGGGPYNEQFF
TRBV6-1	TRBJ2-7	CASSAGTSRPKEYF
TRBV7-9	TRBJ2-7	CASSRGTGLYEQYF
TRBV7-9	TRBJ2-7	CASSPDVGGVGFYEQYF
TRBV5-6	TRBJ2-3	CASQRLVEITDTQYF
TRBV20-1	TRBJ2-1	CSATETTSSYNEQFF
TRBV28	TRBJ2-1	CASNRREGRNEQFF
TRBV27	TRBJ1-1	CASQGTDDQMNTEAFF
TRBV28	TRBJ1-5	CASRFPNSNQPQHF
TRBV11-1	TRBJ2-5	CASSRRVTANQETQYF
TRBV7-9	TRBJ2-1	CASSLAPGLNYNEQFF
TRBV20-1	TRBJ1-1	CSARDSWRAGNTEAFF
TRBV7-3	TRBJ1-1	CASSLRRENTEAFF
TRBV7-9	TRBJ2-1	CASSSSEEQFF
TRBV7-8	TRBJ2-5	CASSFGTAQGFGETQYF
TRBV20-1	TRBJ2-3	CSASTQGPTDTQYF
TRBV20-1	TRBJ2-5	CSAIRLAGRQETQYF
TRBV12-3/TRBV12-4	TRBJ1-2	CASKTGVVGGYTF
TRBV28	TRBJ2-5	CASSRVDRGQETQYF
TRBV15	TRBJ2-3	CATSRDGKVQDTQYF
TRBV10-3	TRBJ2-5	CAISGGGKAETQYF
TRBV27	TRBJ2-1	CASSSPLAGVRNEQFF
TRBV24-1	TRBJ2-3	CATSDAPGTGNTDTQYF
TRBV10-3	TRBJ2-5	CAISPMGEETQYF
TRBV6-2/TRBV6-3	TRBJ2-7	CASSPMREQYF
TRBV7-9	TRBJ1-3	CASSLVTTGASGNTIYF